This TCR beta chain emerged from a study of blood T cells in healthy people across ages. The use of a sample-barcoded 5' primer and a J-beta primer mix characterized a second PCR of roughly 6 to 12 cycles. TCRdb reanalysed the 5' RACE reads using MiXCR and keeps one entry per CDR3 protein. Here the sample spans about 970,000 distinct CDR3 sequences, just over 50% being singletons. A few counts support this clonotype. Trimming removed 1 base from V and 0 bases from J, with 11 bases in between. CDR3 length: 16 residues. CDR1 and CDR2 from the germline V gene are SGHRS and YFSETQ. Sequenced: blood. The receptor comes from a woman in her fifties or sixties in good health. This chain joins TRBV5-1 and TRBJ2-4; D gene uncertain. The CDR3 region has the DNA TGCGCCAGCAGCTTGACGCCGAATCTAGCCAAAAACATTCAGTACTTC. Its protein is CASSLTPNLAKNIQYF.